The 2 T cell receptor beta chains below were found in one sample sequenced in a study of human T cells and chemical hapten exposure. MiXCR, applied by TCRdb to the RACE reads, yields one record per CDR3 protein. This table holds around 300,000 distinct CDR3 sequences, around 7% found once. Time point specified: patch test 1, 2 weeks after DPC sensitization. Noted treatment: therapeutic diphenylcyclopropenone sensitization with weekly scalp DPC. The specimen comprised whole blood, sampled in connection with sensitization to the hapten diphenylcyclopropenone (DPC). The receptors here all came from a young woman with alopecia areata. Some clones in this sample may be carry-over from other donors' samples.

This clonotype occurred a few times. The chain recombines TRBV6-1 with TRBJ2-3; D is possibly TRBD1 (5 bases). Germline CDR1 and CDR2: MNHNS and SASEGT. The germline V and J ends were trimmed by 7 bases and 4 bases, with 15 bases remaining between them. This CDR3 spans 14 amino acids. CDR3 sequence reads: CASTVGVQSDTQYF. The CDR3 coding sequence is TGTGCCAGCACCGTAGGGGTTCAATCAGATACGCAGTATTTT.

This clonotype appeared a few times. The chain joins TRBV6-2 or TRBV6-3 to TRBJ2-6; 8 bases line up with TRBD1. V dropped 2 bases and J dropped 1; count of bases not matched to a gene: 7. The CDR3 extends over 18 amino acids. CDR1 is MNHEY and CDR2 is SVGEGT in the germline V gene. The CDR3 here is CASSYPGGLTSGANVLTF. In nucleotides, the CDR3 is TGTGCCAGCAGTTACCCAGGGGGCCTTACTTCTGGGGCCAACGTCCTGACTTTC.